The 22 T cell receptor beta chains in this list originate from one sample, sequenced in a study of T cell repertoires in cytomegalovirus infection. Each CDR3 protein is one row after TCRdb ran MiXCR on the reads. This table holds around 140,000 distinct CDR3 sequences, 5% to 6.5% found once. Sequencing was performed on PBMCs. The receptors were gathered from a human donor in good health (CMV status not recorded). Some clones in this sample may be carry-over from other donors' samples.

This clonotype came up a few times. The chain carries TRBV20-1 and TRBJ2-3; TRBD1 matches at 8 bases. The CDR3 extends over 15 amino acids. The V gene's germline CDR1 is DFQATT and CDR2 SNEGSKA (reference sequence). V lost 6 bases, J lost 1 base, and 9 bases stayed unmatched. Here the CDR3 reads CSAEDRVVGTDTQYF. CDR3 in DNA: TGCAGTGCGGAGGACAGGGTCGTCGGCACAGATACGCAGTATTTT.

The V and J genes are TRBV19 and TRBJ2-2, with TRBD2 matching 12 bases. Germline-derived CDR1 and CDR2 are LNHDA and SQIVND (reference sequence). This CDR3 comprises 16 residues. V was pared by 9 bases and J by 1 base, with 6 bases of the junction left unmatched. The CDR3 here is CASKATSGGNTGELFF. In nucleotides, the CDR3 is TGTGCCAGCAAAGCGACTAGCGGGGGGAACACCGGGGAGCTGTTTTTT.

The chain carries TRBV7-9 and TRBJ1-2; D gene uncertain. CDR3 size: 12 residues. The germline CDR1 and CDR2 sequences are SEHNR and FQNEAQ (reference sequence). Trimming removed 6 bases from V and 4 bases from J, with 9 bases in between. The CDR3 DNA reads as TGTGCCAGCAGAAATCGGGGCTATGGCTACACCTTC. Encoded protein: CASRNRGYGYTF.

In its sample, this clonotype was seen many times. The chain carries TRBV7-3 and TRBJ1-1; D possibly corresponds to TRBD1 (6 bases). Germline V gene lookup returns CDR1 SGHTA and CDR2 FQGTGA. Trimming removed 2 bases from V and 5 bases from J, with 12 bases in between. This CDR3 is built from 14 residues. This chain's CDR3 is CASSLGGGVTEAFF. Here the CDR3 DNA reads TGTGCCAGCAGCTTAGGAGGGGGAGTGACTGAAGCTTTCTTT.

This clonotype was counted ten times or more. This chain joins TRBV7-2 and TRBJ2-6, with 8 bases identical to TRBD1. Germline-derived CDR1 and CDR2 are SGHTA and FQGNSA. This CDR3 comprises 15 residues. The V segment lost 5 bases and the J segment 2 bases; nucleotides outside the gene matches: 2. This chain's CDR3 is CASSPDRAGANVLTF. The DNA of the CDR3 is TGTGCCAGCAGCCCGGACAGGGCTGGGGCCAACGTCCTGACTTTC.

This clonotype was counted at least ten times. Relative to the germline gene, one junction end is altered; a read error may explain this. V gene TRBV15 combines with J gene TRBJ1-1; D unresolved. The germline V gene has CDR1 LNHNV and CDR2 YYDKDF (reference sequence). The CDR3 has 11 residues. The CDR3 bases are TGTGCCACCAGCAGAGATATGGAGTTGCCATTT. This translates into CATSRDMELPF.

This chain links TRBV5-4 with TRBJ1-2; D perhaps matches TRBD1 (6 bases). Germline loops: CDR1 SGHNT, CDR2 YYREEE (reference sequence). With 0 bases removed from V and 4 bases from J, the gap between germline ends came to 16 bases. The CDR3 extends over 16 amino acids. The CDR3 loop is CASSLEGRTGLYGYTF. Written as DNA, the CDR3 is TGTGCCAGCAGCTTGGAGGGGCGAACAGGGCTCTATGGCTACACCTTC.

This clonotype was seen repeatedly, ten times or more. The chain couples TRBV7-2 to TRBJ2-3; possibly TRBD2 for D (6 bases). Looked up from germline, CDR1 is SGHTA and CDR2 is FQGNSA. The ends were cut back, 4 bases at V and 4 bases at J, with 9 bases in the middle. The CDR3 has 13 amino acids. The CDR3 DNA sequence: TGTGCCAGCAGCTCACGACTAGCAGATACGCAGTATTTT. This sequence encodes CASSSRLADTQYF.

This clonotype has ten or more counts. The chain recombines TRBV20-1 with TRBJ2-1; D ambiguous. The CDR3 runs to 12 residues. The V end was cut by 4 bases, the J end by 9 bases, with 13 bases between. Germline V gene sequence: CDR1 DFQATT, CDR2 SNEGSKA (reference sequence). The CDR3 here is CSATAPLIEQFF. The CDR3 coding sequence is TGCAGTGCTACGGCCCCCTTGATTGAGCAGTTCTTC.

This clonotype was detected ten times or more. The J gene is TRBJ1-4, the V gene TRBV7-2; D unresolved. Germline values: CDR1 SGHTA, CDR2 FQGNSA. The CDR3 length is 13 residues. V was clipped by 4 bases and J by 8 bases, with 11 bases between them. CDR3 protein: CASSSPVREKLFF. The CDR3 DNA follows: TGTGCCAGCAGCTCCCCCGTCCGGGAAAAACTGTTTTTT.

This clonotype came up many times. The chain joins TRBV11-3 to TRBJ1-1, with D unresolved. Germline V gene lookup returns CDR1 SGHNT and CDR2 YENEEA. The V and J ends lost 0 bases and 4 bases respectively, with 9 bases between them. The CDR3 totals 14 residues. The CDR3 reads CASSLEGLGTEAFF. CDR3 DNA: TGTGCCAGCAGCTTAGAGGGCCTAGGCACTGAAGCTTTCTTT.

The table lists this clonotype with many counts. This chain joins TRBV28 and TRBJ2-2, with D perhaps matching TRBD2 (5 bases). In germline, CDR1 is MDHEN, CDR2 SYDVKM. Trimming took off 3 bases at V and 1 base at J, with 15 bases between the two ends. The CDR3 length is 17 residues. The CDR3 spells CASSFPLRGLNTGELFF. CDR3 in DNA: TGTGCCAGCAGTTTCCCCCTCCGGGGATTGAACACCGGGGAGCTGTTTTTT.

This clonotype was counted ten times or more. J is TRBJ2-3 and V is TRBV28; TRBD2 matches at 11 bases. CDR1 is MDHEN, CDR2 SYDVKM, per germline. The V and J ends lost 5 bases and 4 bases, in that order; junction bases with no gene match: 2. The CDR3 contains 14 residues. For the CDR3, the DNA is TGTGCCAGCAGTCCACTAGCGGGGGCAGATACGCAGTATTTT. This encodes CASSPLAGADTQYF.

This clonotype was detected ten times or more. The chain carries TRBV5-4 and TRBJ1-1, with D maybe TRBD1 (6 bases). The CDR3 is made up of 12 amino acids. Germline CDR1 SGHNT, CDR2 YYREEE (reference sequence). The V and J ends lost 4 bases and 10 bases respectively, with 14 bases between them. The CDR3 region has the DNA TGTGCCAGCAGCCGTGACCGGGACACAGCTTTCTTT. Protein sequence: CASSRDRDTAFF.

This clonotype was seen more than once but under ten times. This rearrangement joins TRBV28 to TRBJ2-3; weak D call: TRBD1 (6 bases). With 3 bases removed from V and 4 bases from J, the gap between germline ends came to 11 bases. The CDR3 covers 14 residues. Germline CDR1 is MDHEN and CDR2 is SYDVKM. The CDR3 spells CASSFLQGPDTQYF. The DNA for the CDR3 is TGTGCCAGCAGTTTTTTACAGGGACCAGATACGCAGTATTTT.

This clonotype was found many times. This chain joins TRBV20-1 and TRBJ1-2, with 9 bases fitting TRBD1. CDR3 size: 15 residues. Trimming took 1 base from V and 5 from J; bases not matched to a gene: 8. CDR1 is DFQATT, CDR2 SNEGSKA, per germline (reference sequence). The CDR3 is CSARAGTGRTYGYTF. CDR3 in DNA: TGCAGTGCTAGAGCCGGGACAGGGCGGACATATGGCTACACCTTC.

There are many counts of this clonotype. A read error may produce the germline difference seen at one junction end. The rearrangement joins TRBV28 to TRBJ1-5; a possible D gene is TRBD1 (6 bases). Germline CDR1 reads MDHEN; CDR2 reads SYDVKM. This CDR3 is built from 15 residues. Here the CDR3 reads CAISTLQGWDQPQHF. The DNA of the CDR3 is TGTGCCATCAGTACTCTACAGGGCTGGGATCAGCCCCAGCATTTT.

This clonotype has a count of ten or more. The J gene is TRBJ2-3, the V gene TRBV19; 10 bases are shared with TRBD2. Per germline, CDR1 LNHDA and CDR2 SQIVND (reference sequence). After removal of 9 bases from V and 2 bases from J, the junction contained 8 bases not matched to a gene. The CDR3 has 15 residues. The CDR3 sequence: CASLSTSGPTDTQYF. Here the CDR3 DNA reads TGTGCCAGCCTCTCGACTAGCGGGCCCACAGATACGCAGTATTTT. Combining the CDR3 with reference TRBV19 and TRBJ2-3 gives the whole variable domain DGGITQSPKYLFRKEGQNVTLSCEQNLNHDAMYWYRQDPGQGLRLIYYSQIVNDFQKGDIAEGYSVSREKKESFPLTVTSAQKNPTAFYLCASLSTSGPTDTQYFGPGTRLTVL.

This clonotype has a handful of counts. This chain connects TRBV13 to TRBJ2-7; D not resolved. The CDR3 consists of 14 residues. Germline CDR1 is PRHDT and CDR2 is FYEKMQ (reference sequence). Deletions cut 5 bases from V and 2 bases from J, with 13 bases between. The CDR3 is CASSRTAGAYEQYF. Written as DNA, the CDR3 is TGTGCCAGCAGCCGTACGGCTGGCGCCTACGAGCAGTACTTC.

Many counts were recorded for this clonotype. The rearrangement joins TRBV7-3 to TRBJ2-1; 9 bases align to TRBD2. The CDR3 runs 13 residues. Germline lookup yields CDR1 SGHTA and CDR2 FQGTGA. V trimming: 5 bases; J trimming: 10 bases; junction bases outside the gene matches: 6. The CDR3 DNA sequence: TGTGCCAGCAGCCTAAGGACTAGCGCCGAGCAGTTCTTC. Translated: CASSLRTSAEQFF.

Many counts were recorded for this clonotype. The genes are TRBV7-2 and TRBJ2-6; the D gene could be TRBD1 or TRBD2 (5 bases each). From germline, CDR1 is SGHTA and CDR2 FQGNSA. With 5 bases removed from V and 2 bases from J, the gap between germline ends came to 13 bases. CDR3 size: 16 residues. CDR3 loop: CASSKRVGAGANVLTF. The CDR3 coding sequence is TGTGCCAGCAGCAAACGCGTGGGGGCTGGGGCCAACGTCCTGACTTTC.

This clonotype was counted between two and nine times. The genes are TRBV25-1 and TRBJ2-3; possibly TRBD2 for D (7 bases). The CDR3 runs to 14 residues. Germline CDR1 reads MGHDK; CDR2 reads SYGVNS. Trimming left V 3 bases short and J 6 bases short, with 13 bases between. DNA of the CDR3: TGTGCCAGCAGTGACTCGGGGGGCCTTGATACGCAGTATTTT. Protein sequence: CASSDSGGLDTQYF. Filled out from reference TRBV25-1 and TRBJ2-3, the complete variable domain reads EADIYQTPRYLVIGTGKKITLECSQTMGHDKMYWYQQDPGMELHLIHYSYGVNSTEKGDLSSESTVSRIRTEHFPLTLESARPSHTSQYLCASSDSGGLDTQYFGPGTRLTVL.